This TCR beta chain comes out of a study of blood T cell repertoires in COVID-19. Looked up from germline, CDR1 is SGHDT and CDR2 is YYEEEE. This CDR3 has 12 amino acids. Trimming pared 4 bases from V and 9 bases from J, leaving 10 bases between. TCRdb's table, derived via immunoSEQ multiplex PCR, lists solely in-frame clones and lacks some. The table has 200,000 to 250,000 clones, about 79% seen once. Sample: peripheral blood. The chain uses TRBV5-6 and TRBJ2-2; TRBD1 is a possible D gene (6 bases). The origin of this receptor is a human donor in a cohort sampled during active COVID-19. CDR3 amino acids: CASSPGTRELFF. CDR3 DNA sequence: TGTGCCAGCAGCCCAGGGACACGGGAGCTGTTTTTT.